This is a list of T cell receptor beta chains from one sample in a study of vaccination effects on CD4 cells after COVID-19. These receptors have no identified antigens. Profiling relied on immunoSEQ multiplex PCR, and the TCRdb table lists in-frame clones only, not all of them. The table has tens of thousands of clones, approximately 70% seen once; the top ten hold approximately 24%. The specimen comprised CD4+ T cells from PBMCs cultured with SARS-CoV-2 spike peptides, sampled before COVID-19 vaccination. The source is a human donor who received a COVID-19 vaccine. Both conserved end residues are part of each CDR3. Fields, in order: clone size, V gene, D gene, J gene, CDR3 protein, CDR3 DNA. A D gene is named only where the DNA matches it firmly. Clone size, where shown, is once, few, many, or a class for clones that have expanded.

.	TRBV3-1/TRBV3-2	.	TRBJ2-7	CASSHTPPRGVDEQYF	TGTGCCAGCAGTCACACACCCCCGAGGGGAGTGGACGAGCAGTACTTC
.	TRBV7-8	.	TRBJ1-4	CASSANGGQNEKLFF	TGTGCCAGCAGCGCCAATGGGGGGCAGAATGAAAAACTGTTTTTT
.	TRBV6-2/TRBV6-3	TRBD2	TRBJ2-3	CASSYWAGVGDTQYF	TGTGCCAGCAGTTACTGGGCGGGAGTCGGTGATACGCAGTATTTT
once	TRBV10-3	TRBD1	TRBJ1-1	CAVIKTGVNTEAFF	TGTGCCGTCATAAAGACAGGGGTGAACACTGAAGCTTTCTTT
.	TRBV30	.	TRBJ2-2	CAWSLPGRAKDTGELFF	TGTGCCTGGAGTCTCCCCGGCAGGGCAAAGGACACCGGGGAGCTGTTTTTT
.	TRBV6-1	.	TRBJ2-5	CASSESQVGQETQYF	TGTGCCAGCAGTGAATCGCAGGTGGGACAAGAGACCCAGTACTTC
once	TRBV11-2	.	TRBJ2-7	CASSQQWAPSYEQYF	TGTGCCAGCAGCCAGCAGTGGGCCCCCTCCTACGAGCAGTACTTC
.	TRBV4-2	.	TRBJ2-1	CASSQGAVGIDEQFF	TGTGCCAGCAGCCAAGGGGCGGTGGGGATCGATGAGCAGTTCTTC
.	TRBV7-2	TRBD2	TRBJ2-1	CASSTLLALKYNEQFF	TGTGCCAGCAGCACGCTACTAGCGTTAAAATACAATGAGCAGTTCTTC
.	TRBV11-2	.	TRBJ2-3	CASSLQQTSTDTQYF	TGTGCCAGCAGCCTCCAGCAGACAAGCACAGATACGCAGTATTTT